The subject of this entry is one T cell receptor beta chain. Its target is not known. The trim removed 4 bases at V and 8 bases at J, leaving 10 bases unmatched. Germline CDR1 and CDR2: MDHEN and SYDVKM. The CDR3 length is 15 residues. The data originate from a study of early stage breast cancer tumors. Findings and caveats of the study: Tumor and normal breast were distinguished via blood comparison in 14 of 16 patients.

Each sample had two DNA replicates, about 0.5 ug blood or around 1.6 ug tissue. TCRdb's copy holds only in-frame clones and misses some; the assay was immunoSEQ multiplex PCR. The sample has 30,000 or so clones; roughly four fifths are singletons. Source material: blood. V usage is TRBV28 and J usage is TRBJ1-2, with 10 bases identical to TRBD1. This clonotype was obtained from a person aged 35-49 years with breast cancer. The DNA for the CDR3 is TGTGCCAGCAGTTCAATGACCGGGACAGGGGCCGGCTACACCTTC. It translates to CASSSMTGTGAGYTF.